Below are 6 T cell receptor beta chains sequenced from a single sample in a study of Graves' ophthalmopathy and Graves' hyperthyroidism. RNA served as the template for amplifying TCR beta CDR3 regions. An initial RT-PCR round employing HTBI primers preceded a second-round multiplex PCR. TCRdb re-analysed the multiplex PCR reads in MiXCR, keeping a single row per CDR3 protein. This sample has about 600,000 distinct CDR3 sequences, with under 45% found just once. The sequencing sample was made of peripheral blood or thyroid tissue (not recorded which). The source is an adult man with Graves' hyperthyroidism.

This clonotype has ten or more counts. The rearrangement uses TRBV6-6 and TRBJ2-5; D is uncertain. Germline loops: CDR1 MNHNY, CDR2 SVGAGI (reference sequence). The CDR3 runs 14 residues. Trimming stripped 0 bases from V and 5 bases from J, with 10 bases between. CDR3 protein: CASSYSGLGETQYF. CDR3 nucleotides: TGTGCCAGCAGTTACTCGGGCTTGGGGGAGACCCAGTACTTC.

Worth noting for this clonotype: The CDR3 carries no conserved terminal phenylalanine or tryptophan, so it likely arises from a read error. The rearrangement uses TRBV10-3 and TRBJ2-5, with 8 bases aligning to TRBD2. The germline CDR1 and CDR2 sequences are ENHRY and SYGVKD. The CDR3 runs 16 residues. As DNA, the CDR3 is TGTGCCAGCAGTTTTGGGGGCGGGGGGTCTAAAGAGACCCAGTACCTC. It is translated as CASSFGGGGSKETQYL.

There are a few counts of this clonotype. This sequence joins TRBV20-1 and TRBJ2-7; 9 positions match TRBD1. CDR1 and CDR2 (germline): DFQATT, SNEGSKA (reference sequence). This CDR3 is 13 amino acids long. V shed 7 bases, J shed 2 bases, and the junction held 6 bases outside the gene matches. CDR3 amino acids: CSVPGQGPYEQYF. For the CDR3, the DNA is TGCAGTGTCCCGGGACAGGGCCCCTACGAGCAGTACTTC.

There are many counts of this clonotype. The chain recombines TRBV5-5 with TRBJ1-1, with 8 bases identical to TRBD1. Losses at the gene ends were 4 bases for V and 7 bases for J; bases not matched to a gene: 9. The CDR3 extends over 14 amino acids. Per germline, CDR1 SGHKS and CDR2 YYEKEE (reference sequence). The DNA of the CDR3 is TGTGCCAGCAGCGCCTGGACAGGGCGAGGTGAAGCTTTCTTT. This translates into CASSAWTGRGEAFF. The complete variable domain, with remaining parts taken from reference TRBV5-5 and TRBJ1-1, reads DAGVTQSPTHLIKTRGQQVTLRCSPISGHKSVSWYQQVLGQGPQFIFQYYEKEERGRGNFPDRFSARQFPNYSSELNVNALLLGDSALYLCASSAWTGRGEAFFGQGTRLTVV.

The chain recombines TRBV7-6 with TRBJ1-5, with 9 bases aligning to TRBD1. Germline values: CDR1 SGHVS, CDR2 FNYEAQ. Unmatched junction bases numbered 6, after V lost 6 bases and J lost 9 bases. This CDR3 is 13 amino acids long. DNA for the CDR3: TGTGCCAGCAGTTTGGACAGGGGAGGGCCCCAGCATTTT. This translates into CASSLDRGGPQHF.

This clonotype was seen many times. The chain carries TRBV29-1 and TRBJ2-6; the D gene could be TRBD1 or TRBD2 (7 bases each). CDR1 SQVTM and CDR2 ANQGSEA come from the germline V gene. The germline V and J ends were trimmed by 6 bases and 0 bases, with 15 bases remaining between them. CDR3 length equals 16 residues. CDR3 in DNA: TGCAGCGTGCAGGGGGGGGCCTACTCTGGGGCCAACGTCCTGACTTTC. Translating it yields CSVQGGAYSGANVLTF.